This T cell receptor (beta chain) came from a study of blood T cell repertoires in COVID-19. Germline loops: CDR1 LGHNA, CDR2 YSLEER. Trimming left V 0 bases short and J 4 bases short, with 7 bases between. The CDR3 extends over 13 amino acids. The repertoire was sequenced with immunoSEQ multiplex PCR; TCRdb's copy has only in-frame clones and lacks some. The table has 200,000 to 250,000 clones, about 82% seen once. The chain has TRBV4-3 and TRBJ2-7; D gene uncertain. The source material was PBMCs or T cells enriched from blood (not recorded which). The sequence derives from a woman aged 45-65 years who had recovered from COVID-19. Written as DNA, the CDR3 is TGCGCCAGCAGCCAAGAAACAGCTTACGAGCAGTACTTC. Translation: CASSQETAYEQYF.